The source of this T cell receptor (beta chain) is a study of shared clonotypes between healthy human individuals. Study results and limitations: The study found lower generation probabilities in non-shared clonotypes than in those shared by all four donors.

A remark on this clone: Its antigen is not known.

V lost 4 bases to trimming and J lost 2 bases; unmatched junction nucleotides: 16. The CDR3 runs 18 residues. Germline V gives CDR1 SGHDT, CDR2 YYEEEE. Sorted-subset replicate PCRs used 200 ng DNA, 30,000 or so T cell genomes. The data were produced by immunoSEQ multiplex PCR, yet TCRdb's version contains in-frame clones alone and is incomplete. The sample consists of around 610,000 clones, 96% of them appearing once. Naive CD8 cells comprised CD45RO-negative, CCR7-positively selected cells, excluding terminally differentiated effector memory CD45RA+ cells. Input material: naive CD8+ T cells sorted from blood. V is TRBV5-6 and J is TRBJ2-7; 9 nucleotides match TRBD1. The sequence was obtained from a woman in her twenties or thirties in good health. CDR3 loop: CASSPHYLGDRETYEQYF. The CDR3 nucleotides are TGTGCCAGCAGCCCTCACTACCTAGGGGACAGGGAAACCTACGAGCAGTACTTC.